The sequence of this T cell receptor (beta chain) was determined in a study of blood T cell repertoires in COVID-19. CDR1 SQVTM and CDR2 ANQGSEA come from the germline V gene. This CDR3 region has 13 residues. V was cut by 4 bases and J by 6 bases, with 15 bases left in between. TCRdb's table, derived via immunoSEQ multiplex PCR, lists solely in-frame clones and lacks some. The sample holds 400,000 to 500,000 clones, roughly 88% seen once. The chain links TRBV29-1 to TRBJ1-1; possibly TRBD1 for D (5 bases). This TCR was recovered from a woman aged 18-30 years who had been exposed to COVID-19. The material sequenced was PBMCs or T cells enriched from blood (not recorded which). The CDR3 nucleotides are TGCAGCGTTGCTTTACAGGCTAACGCTGAAGCTTTCTTT. This sequence encodes CSVALQANAEAFF.